This TCR beta chain was observed in a study of technical replicates of blood from a few donors. This CDR3 has 11 amino acids. Germline CDR1 is SGHAT and CDR2 is FQNNGV. The V gene end was trimmed by 5 bases and the J gene end by 9 bases; junction bases not matched to a gene: 1. Method: immunoSEQ multiplex PCR; TCRdb's copy keeps in-frame clones and lacks some. The sample holds approximately 79,000 clones; roughly 90% are singletons and the top ten take 0.39%. This receptor was taken from a human donor in good health. This chain uses TRBV11-2 with TRBJ2-1; 7 nucleotides align to TRBD1. Sequencing input: T cells isolated from PBMCs. The CDR3 here is CASSGDSEQFF. The CDR3, as DNA: TGTGCCAGCAGCGGGGACAGTGAGCAGTTCTTC.